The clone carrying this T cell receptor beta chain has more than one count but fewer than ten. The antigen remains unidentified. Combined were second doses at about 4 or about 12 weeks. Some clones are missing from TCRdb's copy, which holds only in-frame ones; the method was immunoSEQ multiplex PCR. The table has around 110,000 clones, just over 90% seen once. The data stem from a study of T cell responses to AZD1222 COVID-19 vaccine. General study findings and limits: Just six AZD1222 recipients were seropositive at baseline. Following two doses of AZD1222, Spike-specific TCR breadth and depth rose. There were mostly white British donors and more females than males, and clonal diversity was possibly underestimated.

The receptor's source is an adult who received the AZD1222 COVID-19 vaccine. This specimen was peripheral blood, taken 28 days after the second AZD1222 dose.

CDR3 coding DNA: TGTGCCAGCAGCCCAACAACGACAGCTGCTAACTATGGCTACACCTTC. Its translation: CASSPTTTAANYGYTF. The rearrangement links TRBV3-1 (or the pseudogene TRBV3-2) to TRBJ1-2, with D tentatively TRBD1 (5 bases). The germline gives CDR1 LGHDT, CDR2 YNNKEL (reference sequence). The CDR3 runs 16 residues. Trimming left V 4 bases short and J 0 bases short, with 15 bases between.